Shown below are 27 T cell receptor beta chains from a single sample sequenced in a study of blood T cell repertoires in COVID-19 (dated by TCRdb to about 2020). The library was made by the immunoSEQ multiplex PCR assay. What TCRdb holds here is the immuneACCESS table cut down to in-frame rearrangements. Part of the clones is not present; checked against another copy, under half of the missing clones reflect an unresolved V gene, and the others are unexplained. Counted in this sample were some 80,000 clones; about four fifths of them appeared once. The ten largest make up about 40% of the sample. Sample: peripheral blood. These receptor sequences come from a man at least 80 years old with acute or convalescent COVID-19.

V usage is TRBV5-6 and J usage is TRBJ2-7; 14 nucleotides match TRBD2. The J segment lost 4 bases and the V segment lost 0 bases, leaving 3 bases of the junction unmatched. Per germline, CDR1 SGHDT and CDR2 YYEEEE. This CDR3 is built from 16 residues. This CDR3 reads CASSLGTSGRRYEQYF. CDR3 bases: TGTGCCAGCAGCTTGGGGACTAGCGGGAGGAGGTACGAGCAGTACTTC.

The chain joins TRBV18 to TRBJ1-5, with D possibly TRBD1 on 6 matching bases. The V end was cut by 3 bases, the J end by 7 bases, with 13 bases between. Germline values: CDR1 KGHSH, CDR2 LQKENI. There are 14 residues in the CDR3. CDR3 sequence reads: CASSPLDRSQPQHF. CDR3 sequence (DNA): TGTGCCAGCTCACCGCTCGACAGGTCACAGCCCCAGCATTTT.

V gene TRBV6-2 or TRBV6-3 combines with J gene TRBJ2-7; TRBD1 aligns across 9 bases. Germline V gene data show CDR1 as MNHEY and CDR2 as SVGEGT. The length of the CDR3 is 13 residues. The ends lost 5 bases at V and 4 bases at J; junction bases unmatched: 3. CDR3 sequence (DNA): TGTGCCAGCAGTCACGGACAGGGGTACGAGCAGTACTTC. Translated: CASSHGQGYEQYF.

The chain is built from TRBV27 and TRBJ1-1, with 7 bases lining up with TRBD1. V lost 5 bases, J lost 4 bases, and 7 bases stayed unmatched. The CDR3 has 14 residues. The germline V gene encodes CDR1 MNHEY and CDR2 SMNVEV (reference sequence). The CDR3 reads CASSPRQGGTEAFF. CDR3 DNA sequence: TGTGCCAGCAGTCCAAGACAGGGCGGCACTGAAGCTTTCTTT.

This chain connects TRBV4-1 to TRBJ1-1; tentative D call: TRBD1 (5 bases). V was shortened by 6 bases and J by 0 bases, with 17 bases between the two germline ends. The CDR3 sequence is 16 residues long. Germline V gene sequence: CDR1 MGHRA, CDR2 YSYEKL. The DNA of the CDR3 is TGCGCCAGCAGTCCCATTGGGCGACAGATGAACACTGAAGCTTTCTTT. As protein: CASSPIGRQMNTEAFF.

V gene TRBV5-1 combines with J gene TRBJ1-1; 7 bases match TRBD1. V lost 4 bases to trimming and J lost 5 bases; unmatched junction nucleotides: 8. The V gene's germline CDR1 is SGHRS and CDR2 YFSETQ. The CDR3 loop spans 14 amino acids. The DNA for the CDR3 is TGCGCCAGCAGCACAGGGGTGCAGTTTACTGAAGCTTTCTTT. Protein sequence: CASSTGVQFTEAFF.

This clone was seen only once. V usage is TRBV7-9 and J usage is TRBJ1-2, with 12 nucleotides matching TRBD1. CDR3 length equals 16 residues. J was trimmed by 3 bases and V by 3 bases; bases with no gene match: 5. Germline-derived CDR1 and CDR2 are SEHNR and FQNEAQ (reference sequence). The CDR3, as DNA: TGTGCCAGCAGCTTCGGGACAGGGGGCAATGACTATGGCTACACCTTC. This codes for CASSFGTGGNDYGYTF.

To note about this clone: This same CDR3 is encoded by further DNA sequences in the sample. The chain combines TRBV6-2 or TRBV6-3 with TRBJ2-7; D perhaps matches TRBD2 (6 bases). This CDR3 comprises 17 residues. V was pared by 1 base and J by 4 bases, with 20 bases between. CDR1 and CDR2 (germline): MNHEY, SVGEGT. CDR3 nucleotide sequence: TGTGCCAGCAGTTACTGGGGGATGAAACGGGAGAGGTACGAGCAGTACTTC. Protein sequence: CASSYWGMKRERYEQYF.

This rearrangement joins TRBV18 to TRBJ1-3; a weak D match, TRBD1 (5 bases). Germline-derived CDR1 and CDR2 are KGHSH and LQKENI. CDR3 length: 17 amino acids. The germline V and J ends were trimmed by 3 bases and 1 base, with 16 bases remaining between them. Here the CDR3 DNA reads TGTGCCAGCTCACCCCTGCTGGGGGGGACGTCTGGAAACACCATATATTTT. As protein: CASSPLLGGTSGNTIYF.

In DNA, the CDR3 is TGTGCCAGCAGTTCTCGGGACAGGGGGGATCAGCCCCAGCATTTT. Residues: CASSSRDRGDQPQHF. The gene calls are TRBV7-2 and TRBJ1-5; 11 bases are a match to TRBD1. J lost 5 bases, V lost 6 bases, and 6 bases had no gene match. CDR3 length: 15 amino acids. Germline lookup yields CDR1 SGHTA and CDR2 FQGNSA.

About this clone itself: Other DNA sequences in this sample translate to the same CDR3. This rearrangement joins TRBV7-9 to TRBJ1-1; TRBD1 might be the D (5 bases). Germline-derived CDR1 and CDR2 are SEHNR and FQNEAQ (reference sequence). V was clipped by 4 bases and J by 1 base, with 7 bases between them. CDR3 length: 13 residues. CDR3 region: CASSSQENTEAFF. CDR3 bases: TGTGCCAGCAGCTCACAGGAGAACACTGAAGCTTTCTTT.

The chain employs TRBV19 and TRBJ1-5; perhaps TRBD1 as D (6 bases). The germline V gene has CDR1 LNHDA and CDR2 SQIVND (reference sequence). The CDR3 is made up of 17 amino acids. V was clipped by 5 bases and J by 6 bases, with 23 bases between them. CDR3 bases: TGTGCCAGTAGTGGGCGCGAAAACTTCAGGGGTATTCAGCCCCAGCATTTT. It yields the protein CASSGRENFRGIQPQHF. The variable domain in full, completed from reference TRBV19 and TRBJ1-5, reads DGGITQSPKYLFRKEGQNVTLSCEQNLNHDAMYWYRQDPGQGLRLIYYSQIVNDFQKGDIAEGYSVSREKKESFPLTVTSAQKNPTAFYLCASSGRENFRGIQPQHFGDGTRLSIL.

The chain is built from TRBV28 and TRBJ2-5; D remains ambiguous. CDR3 size: 15 residues. V lost 2 bases to trimming and J lost 1 base, with 11 bases between them. The germline gives CDR1 MDHEN, CDR2 SYDVKM. In nucleotides, the CDR3 is TGTGCCAGCAGTTTAGCTAGGTTGCGCCAAGAGACCCAGTACTTC. Translated: CASSLARLRQETQYF.

The V gene is TRBV19, the J gene TRBJ1-2, with D perhaps TRBD1 (5 bases). This CDR3 is 14 amino acids long. V dropped 4 bases and J dropped 0 bases, with 9 bases sitting between them. Germline CDR1 is LNHDA and CDR2 is SQIVND (reference sequence). CDR3 sequence (DNA): TGTGCCAGTAGTAGTGAGACAGCTAACTATGGCTACACCTTC. Protein: CASSSETANYGYTF.

This clone is termed hyperexpanded. V is TRBV27 and J is TRBJ1-1, with 9 bases that match TRBD1. The CDR3 is 14 amino acids. Germline CDR1 and CDR2: MNHEY and SMNVEV (reference sequence). The V gene end was trimmed by 3 bases and the J gene end by 5 bases; junction bases not matched to a gene: 4. The CDR3 spells CASSFTGGWTEAFF. CDR3 nucleotides: TGTGCCAGCAGTTTTACAGGGGGCTGGACTGAAGCTTTCTTT.

This clone has more than one count but fewer than ten. The chain carries TRBV18 and TRBJ1-6; 7 bases line up with TRBD1. The CDR3 runs 16 residues. J gave up 1 base and V 5 bases, and 5 bases lay outside the gene matches. Germline loops: CDR1 KGHSH, CDR2 LQKENI. Here the CDR3 DNA reads TGTGCCAGCTCAACGACAGGGAGGTCCTATAATTCACCCCTCCACTTT. Protein: CASSTTGRSYNSPLHF.

This clone appeared a few times. The V and J genes are TRBV29-1 and TRBJ1-1, with a weak D call TRBD1 (5 bases). The V end lost 7 bases, the J end lost 0 bases, and 18 bases lay between the germline ends. Per germline, CDR1 SQVTM and CDR2 ANQGSEA. This CDR3 region has 15 residues. The CDR3 DNA reads TGCAGCGGGGCGGCAGGGTGGGCCATGAACACTGAAGCTTTCTTT. Translating gives CSGAAGWAMNTEAFF.

The CDR3 loop is CASSVQGSNTEAFF. DNA for the CDR3: TGTGCCAGCAGCGTACAGGGTTCGAACACTGAAGCTTTCTTT. The J gene is TRBJ1-1, the V gene TRBV11-3; possible D gene TRBD1, 6 bases. The V gene lost 5 bases and the J gene lost 1 base, with 11 bases spanning the gap. Germline V gives CDR1 SGHNT, CDR2 YENEEA. The CDR3 totals 14 residues.

This clone occurred a few times. This rearrangement joins TRBV6-5 to TRBJ2-7; 11 bases fit TRBD2. V dropped 4 bases and J dropped 4; count of bases not matched to a gene: 6. From germline, CDR1 is MNHEY and CDR2 SVGAGI. This CDR3 has 15 residues. As DNA, the CDR3 is TGTGCCAGCAGTTCCACCGGGACTAGCGGATACGAGCAGTACTTC. This gives the protein CASSSTGTSGYEQYF.

The chain couples TRBV6-2 or TRBV6-3 to TRBJ1-2, with 7 bases identical to TRBD1. V gave up 4 bases and J gave up 2 bases; unmatched junction bases: 1. Looked up from germline, CDR1 is MNHEY and CDR2 is SVGEGT. CDR3 length equals 13 residues. The CDR3 reads CASSLTGNYGYTF. The CDR3 DNA reads TGTGCCAGCAGTTTGACAGGGAACTATGGCTACACCTTC.

V is TRBV7-2 and J is TRBJ2-7; possibly TRBD1 for D (5 bases). CDR1 and CDR2 from the germline V gene are SGHTA and FQGNSA. V was pared by 2 bases and J by 6 bases, with 11 bases between. This CDR3 region has 13 residues. The CDR3 DNA reads as TGTGCCAGCAGCTTAACAGGAACGCGCGAGCAGTACTTC. Translation: CASSLTGTREQYF.

The gene calls are TRBV4-3 and TRBJ2-1, with D possibly TRBD2 on 5 matching bases. The CDR3 consists of 15 residues. From germline, CDR1 is LGHNA and CDR2 YSLEER. V lost 3 bases to trimming and J lost 9 bases, with 18 bases between them. CDR3 in DNA: TGCGCCAGCAGCCAGCTCCAAAGCATGAGGGCTGAGCAGTTCTTC. This gives the protein CASSQLQSMRAEQFF.

The V and J genes are TRBV10-1 and TRBJ1-1; possibly TRBD1 for D (5 bases). V was pared by 4 bases and J by 4 bases, with 7 bases between. Germline V gene lookup returns CDR1 WNHNN and CDR2 SYGVQD (reference sequence). This CDR3 region has 12 residues. The CDR3 spells CASSGQGTEAFF. As DNA, the CDR3 is TGCGCCAGCAGTGGTCAGGGCACTGAAGCTTTCTTT.

The rearrangement uses TRBV6-5 and TRBJ1-2; D is uncertain. Germline V lookup: CDR1 MNHEY, CDR2 SVGAGI. Trimming stripped 7 bases from V and 5 bases from J, with 20 bases between. The CDR3 runs 15 residues. CDR3 coding DNA: TGTGCCAGCATCGTAACCGGGATCCCGAGTTATGGCTACACCTTC. As protein: CASIVTGIPSYGYTF.

The chain is built from TRBV5-1 and TRBJ2-1, with D possibly matching TRBD2 (6 bases). The germline V and J ends were trimmed by 3 bases and 10 bases, with 20 bases remaining between them. The CDR3 spans 15 residues. Looked up from germline, CDR1 is SGHRS and CDR2 is YFSETQ. CDR3 sequence: CASSSTGTRGEEQFF. The DNA of the CDR3 is TGCGCCAGCAGCTCCACCGGGACCCGCGGGGAGGAGCAGTTCTTC. Looking up the rest from reference TRBV5-1 and TRBJ2-1 gives the full variable domain: KAGVTQTPRYLIKTRGQQVTLSCSPISGHRSVSWYQQTPGQGLQFLFEYFSETQRNKGNFPGRFSGRQFSNSRSEMNVSTLELGDSALYLCASSSTGTRGEEQFFGPGTRLTVL.

The chain employs TRBV7-2 and TRBJ2-1; 7 nucleotides match TRBD2. There are 17 residues in the CDR3. V lost 1 base to trimming and J lost 5 bases; unmatched junction nucleotides: 11. Per the germline V gene, CDR1 is SGHTA and CDR2 is FQGNSA. The chain's CDR3 is CASSLGLRLAVDNEQFF. The CDR3 DNA sequence: TGTGCCAGCAGCTTAGGTTTAAGGCTAGCGGTCGACAATGAGCAGTTCTTC.

J is TRBJ2-5 and V is TRBV6-2 or TRBV6-3; D is perhaps TRBD1 (5 bases). The CDR3 is 11 residues long. CDR1 MNHEY and CDR2 SVGEGT come from the germline V gene. The ends were cut back, 6 bases at V and 9 bases at J, with 11 bases in the middle. CDR3 amino acids: CASSWGKAQYF. CDR3 bases: TGTGCCAGCAGCTGGGGCAAAGCCCAGTACTTC.